The clone carrying this T cell receptor (beta chain) was seen a handful of times. Profiled with immunoSEQ multiplex PCR; TCRdb holds only in-frame clones, not every one. The sample lists about 21,000 clones, 35% to 50% occurring once. The sample comes from a study of graft-versus-host responses after intestinal transplantation. At the level of the study: All of the recipients had induction that used anti-thymocyte globulin, then tacrolimus and steroids for around 3 years. The study's findings and limits: Some GvH clones appeared in ileal mucosa or blood before recipient bone marrow.

CDR3 size: 15 residues. CDR1 GTSNPN and CDR2 SVGIG come from the germline V gene (reference sequence). V shed 2 bases, J shed 4 bases, and the junction held 7 bases outside the gene matches. The plating included around 200,000 irradiated, violet-dye-labeled stimulator cells together with around 200,000 CFSE-labeled responder cells. The receptor's source is a human patient who received an intestinal transplant. The rearrangement uses TRBV30 and TRBJ2-1; 8 nucleotides agree with TRBD1. The material was alloreactive CD8+ T cells from a mixed lymphocyte reaction culture, obtained before intestinal transplant. Indicated subset: CFSE-low proliferating T cells sorted from approximately 6-day pre-transplant mixed lymphocyte reaction (GvH or HvG direction). The CDR3 nucleotides are TGTGCCTGGAGTCACCGGGACAGGTTGTACAATGAGCAGTTCTTC. Translating it yields CAWSHRDRLYNEQFF.